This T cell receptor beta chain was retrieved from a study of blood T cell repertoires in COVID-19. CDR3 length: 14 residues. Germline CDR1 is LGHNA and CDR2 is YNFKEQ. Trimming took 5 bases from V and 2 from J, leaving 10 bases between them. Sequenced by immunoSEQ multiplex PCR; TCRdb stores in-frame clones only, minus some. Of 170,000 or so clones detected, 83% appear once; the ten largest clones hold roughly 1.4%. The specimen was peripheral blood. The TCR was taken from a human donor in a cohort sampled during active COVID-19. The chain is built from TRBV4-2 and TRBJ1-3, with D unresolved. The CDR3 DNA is TGTGCCAGCAGCTTCCCGAGTACTGGAAACACCATATATTTT. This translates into CASSFPSTGNTIYF.